Included here is one T cell receptor (beta chain) sequence, with context. Germline lookup yields CDR1 SEHNR and CDR2 FQNEAQ (reference sequence). J was trimmed by 1 base and V by 1 base; bases with no gene match: 4. The CDR3 length is 16 residues. The method was immunoSEQ multiplex PCR; TCRdb's version includes in-frame clones alone and lacks a portion of them. The sample consists of some 330,000 clones, under 90% of them appearing once. The record originates from a study of blood T cell repertoires in COVID-19. Sequencing was carried out using PBMCs or T cells enriched from blood (not recorded which). The gene calls are TRBV7-9 and TRBJ2-3, with TRBD2 identical over 8 bases. This sequence originates from a man aged 25 to 45 who had recovered from COVID-19. For the CDR3, the DNA is TGTGCCAGCAGCTTAGAGGAACTAGCGGGCACAGATACGCAGTATTTT. Protein product: CASSLEELAGTDTQYF.